This passage covers 22 T cell receptor beta chains from one sample sequenced in a study of T cells in Graves' hyperthyroidism and ophthalmopathy. Amplified TCR beta CDR3 regions came from RNA transcripts. RT-PCR in the first round (using the HTBI primer set) targeted the TCR CDR3. TCRdb used MiXCR to reprocess the multiplex PCR reads, holding one entry per CDR3 protein. This table has about 380,000 distinct CDR3 sequences, roughly 18% appearing once. Sequencing was done on a sample of blood. Receptors originate from a man younger than 35 with Graves' ophthalmopathy.

This clonotype has a count of ten or more. V gene TRBV13 combines with J gene TRBJ1-1; D is perhaps TRBD1 (5 bases). This CDR3 contains 12 residues. From germline, CDR1 is PRHDT and CDR2 FYEKMQ (reference sequence). Trimming stripped 5 bases from V and 6 bases from J, with 10 bases between. In DNA, the CDR3 is TGTGCCAGCAGCCCCGGGGGGGCTGAAGCTTTCTTT. It encodes CASSPGGAEAFF.

The sample holds many counts of this clonotype. The chain couples TRBV2 to TRBJ2-3; TRBD1 matches at 7 bases. The CDR3 runs 15 residues. Per germline, CDR1 SNHLY and CDR2 FYNNEI. Losses at the gene ends were 5 bases for V and 2 bases for J; bases not matched to a gene: 7. The CDR3 loop is CASSLGQDPTDTQYF. As DNA, the CDR3 is TGTGCCAGCAGTTTAGGACAGGACCCCACAGATACGCAGTATTTT.

A single count supports this clonotype. The chain employs TRBV7-2 and TRBJ1-6; D is possibly TRBD1 (6 bases). This CDR3 has 15 residues. CDR1 is SGHTA, CDR2 FQGNSA, per germline. The CDR3 sequence is CAIPSGGGVSSPLHF. CDR3 in DNA: TGTGCTATCCCTAGCGGGGGGGGCGTGTCCTCACCCCTCCACTTT.

To note about this clonotype: Here the CDR3 omits its conserved ending phenylalanine or tryptophan, so a read error is the likely source. The genes are TRBV20-1 and TRBJ2-7; 12 bases line up with TRBD2. The germline CDR1 and CDR2 sequences are DFQATT and SNEGSKA (reference sequence). The CDR3 runs 14 residues. The CDR3 spells CCARPSGGANEQYI. Here the CDR3 DNA reads TGCTGTGCTCGCCCTAGCGGGGGGGCGAACGAGCAGTACATC.

This clonotype came up many times. This rearrangement joins TRBV6-1 to TRBJ1-2; 7 nucleotides agree with TRBD1. Germline CDR1 is MNHNS and CDR2 is SASEGT. This CDR3 is 12 amino acids long. After removal of 6 bases from V and 8 bases from J, the junction contained 6 bases not matched to a gene. In nucleotides, the CDR3 is TGTGCCAGCAGGTCCGACAGGGACGGCTACACCTTC. Its protein is CASRSDRDGYTF.

The genes are TRBV13 and TRBJ2-1; no definite D call. CDR3 length: 14 residues. The V gene lost 4 bases and the J gene lost 5 bases, with 12 bases spanning the gap. Looked up from germline, CDR1 is PRHDT and CDR2 is FYEKMQ (reference sequence). CDR3 in amino acids: CASSSPSENNEQFF. The CDR3 DNA sequence: TGTGCCAGCAGCTCCCCGTCGGAAAACAATGAGCAGTTCTTC.

This clonotype was found many times. The V and J genes are TRBV7-9 and TRBJ2-3; the match to TRBD1 covers 8 bases. The length of the CDR3 is 17 residues. Trimming at V came to 0 bases and at J to 5 bases, leaving 10 bases not matched to a gene. Germline V gene lookup returns CDR1 SEHNR and CDR2 FQNEAQ (reference sequence). The CDR3 DNA reads TGTGCCAGCAGCTTAGCCCTACAGGGGGGATGGGGAGATACGCAGTATTTT. It codes for CASSLALQGGWGDTQYF.

The V gene is TRBV4-1, the J gene TRBJ2-4; tentative D call: TRBD2 (5 bases). The CDR3 is made up of 14 amino acids. Germline assignment: CDR1 MGHRA and CDR2 YSYEKL. V lost 2 bases to trimming and J lost 7 bases, with 12 bases between them. The CDR3, as DNA: TGCGCCAGCAGCCAAATAGGCGGGTCCAACATTCAGTACTTC. This sequence encodes CASSQIGGSNIQYF.

The chain is built from TRBV9 and TRBJ1-4; TRBD1 is a possible D gene (6 bases). Germline CDR1 SGDLS, CDR2 YYNGEE. There are 15 residues in the CDR3. Trimming removed 3 bases from V and 7 bases from J, with 16 bases in between. The CDR3 bases are TGTGCCAGCAGCGCGGAACAGGGACACAGTGAAAAACTGTTTTTT. The encoded protein is CASSAEQGHSEKLFF. The full variable domain, in which reference TRBV9 and TRBJ1-4 provide the parts outside the CDR3, is DSGVTQTPKHLITATGQRVTLRCSPRSGDLSVYWYQQSLDQGLQFLIQYYNGEERAKGNILERFSAQQFPDLHSELNLSSLELGDSALYFCASSAEQGHSEKLFFGSGTQLSVL.

This clonotype has just a few counts. V gene TRBV4-2 combines with J gene TRBJ1-1, with D hard to call. The CDR3 runs 14 residues. The germline gives CDR1 LGHNA, CDR2 YNFKEQ. V was pared by 5 bases and J by 1 base, with 11 bases between. The CDR3 DNA reads as TGTGCCAGCAGCAAGACTGACGAGAACACTGAAGCTTTCTTT. Translation gives CASSKTDENTEAFF.

This clonotype was observed at least ten times. The chain carries TRBV11-2 and TRBJ2-5; no clear D. The CDR3 extends over 16 amino acids. Trimming pared 1 base from V and 5 bases from J, leaving 17 bases between. Germline CDR1 and CDR2: SGHAT and FQNNGV. This CDR3 reads CASSLVKEAFRETQYF. The CDR3 coding sequence is TGTGCCAGCAGCTTAGTCAAGGAAGCGTTCAGGGAGACCCAGTACTTC.

The chain is built from TRBV11-3 and TRBJ2-1, with D perhaps matching TRBD2 (7 bases). With 3 bases removed from V and 6 bases from J, the gap between germline ends came to 15 bases. The CDR3 is 15 amino acids. Germline assignment: CDR1 SGHNT and CDR2 YENEEA. The DNA of the CDR3 is TGTGCCAGCAGCTTCGGGCAGGGGAGGGGCAATGAGCAGTTCTTC. Amino acid sequence: CASSFGQGRGNEQFF.

This clonotype was observed once. The chain recombines TRBV7-9 with TRBJ2-1; D is possibly TRBD2 (6 bases). V was clipped by 4 bases and J by 9 bases, with 13 bases between them. There are 13 residues in the CDR3. Germline loops: CDR1 SEHNR, CDR2 FQNEAQ (reference sequence). The CDR3 protein is CASSSFGRGEQFF. DNA of the CDR3: TGTGCCAGCAGCTCCTTCGGGCGGGGTGAGCAGTTCTTC.

The chain links TRBV5-4 to TRBJ2-3, with D perhaps matching TRBD1 or TRBD2 (5 bases each). The CDR3 runs 16 residues. The ends were cut back, 2 bases at V and 5 bases at J, with 18 bases in the middle. Germline lookup yields CDR1 SGHNT and CDR2 YYREEE (reference sequence). The CDR3 nucleotides read TGTGCCAGCAGCTTTCTCCTAGGGGACCCGCTAGATACGCAGTATTTT. Translated, it gives CASSFLLGDPLDTQYF.

The sample holds many counts of this clonotype. The V gene is TRBV6-5, the J gene TRBJ1-6; maybe TRBD1 (5 bases). V lost 2 bases and J lost 5, with 10 bases in between. The CDR3 runs 15 residues. Looked up from germline, CDR1 is MNHEY and CDR2 is SVGAGI. CDR3 DNA: TGTGCCAGCAGTTACGGGGCAGGCCATAATTCACCCCTCCACTTT. It yields the protein CASSYGAGHNSPLHF.

This clonotype appeared many times. The chain is built from TRBV12-3 or TRBV12-4 and TRBJ2-3; D gene uncertain. The CDR3 sequence is 11 residues long. V was trimmed by 6 bases and J by 5 bases, leaving 6 bases between them. CDR3: CASRSGDTQYF. CDR3 sequence (DNA): TGTGCCAGCAGATCCGGAGATACGCAGTATTTT.

CDR3: CASSPEGGSPLHF. DNA for the CDR3: TGCGCCAGCAGCCCGGAGGGGGGTTCACCCCTCCACTTT. J is TRBJ1-6 and V is TRBV5-1; tentatively, D is TRBD1 (6 bases). Germline values: CDR1 SGHRS, CDR2 YFSETQ. The CDR3 extends over 13 amino acids. V lost 4 bases to trimming and J lost 9 bases, with 11 bases between them.

The sample holds a few counts of this clonotype. The rearrangement uses TRBV27 and TRBJ2-3; no definite D call. V lost 2 bases and J 2 bases, leaving 11 bases between the germline ends. Germline V gene data show CDR1 as MNHEY and CDR2 as SMNVEV (reference sequence). The CDR3 runs to 15 residues. The CDR3 bases are TGTGCCAGCAGTTTAAGCCCCTTTGTCACAGATACGCAGTATTTT. Protein: CASSLSPFVTDTQYF.

There are many counts of this clonotype. The CDR3 DNA reads as TGTGCCAGCAGTACCTGGGACGGGATCGTCCCTACGCAGTATTTT. It encodes CASSTWDGIVPTQYF. The rearrangement uses TRBV27 and TRBJ2-3; D tentatively fits TRBD1 or TRBD2 (5 bases each). Trimming took 5 bases from V and 8 from J, leaving 20 bases between them. The CDR3 is made up of 15 amino acids. Germline V gives CDR1 MNHEY, CDR2 SMNVEV (reference sequence).

V is TRBV5-5 and J is TRBJ2-7; D is possibly TRBD1 (5 bases). Germline V gene lookup returns CDR1 SGHKS and CDR2 YYEKEE (reference sequence). CDR3 length equals 12 residues. Trimming removed 6 bases from V and 6 bases from J, with 13 bases in between. In DNA, the CDR3 is TGTGCCAGCATCTCCCCAGGGCGCGAGCAGTACTTC. Translated, it gives CASISPGREQYF.

The CDR3 nucleotides are TGTGCCAGCAGCCAACTCGGGGGGGGCCTCAGCACAGATACGCAGTATTTT. Translation: CASSQLGGGLSTDTQYF. The gene calls are TRBV14 and TRBJ2-3; TRBD2 matches 8 bases. The CDR3 runs to 17 residues. V was pared by 2 bases and J by 0 bases, with 7 bases of the junction left unmatched. Germline V gives CDR1 SGHDN, CDR2 FVKESK.

This chain uses TRBV7-9 with TRBJ2-6; TRBD1 is a possible D gene (5 bases). CDR1 and CDR2 from the germline V gene are SEHNR and FQNEAQ (reference sequence). The CDR3 has 18 residues. V lost 0 bases, J lost 1 base, and 13 bases lay in between. As DNA, the CDR3 is TGTGCCAGCAGCTTAGCCGGCAGGGTGGGATCTGGGGCCAACGTCCTGACTTTC. As protein: CASSLAGRVGSGANVLTF.